The 11 T cell receptor beta chains below were found in one sample sequenced in a study of blood T cells in healthy people across ages (dated by TCRdb to the mid-2010s). The library was built by means of 5' RACE. Sequencing took place on an Illumina HiSeq 2500. The second PCR ran for about 6 to 12 cycles and used a J-beta primer mix along with a sample-barcoded 5' primer. The public reads were quality trimmed at Q25 with fastp and then assembled into clones with MiXCR by TCRdb, keeping productive beta chains. Merged by CDR3 protein, the rows form single entries marked with the most common genes and DNA. The sample table records 450,000 to 700,000 distinct CDR3 sequences; approximately 27% of these occur just once. Together, the top ten hold under 20% of the sample. Source material: blood. These receptors came from a woman aged 70-85 years in good health.

This clonotype has just a few counts. The gene calls are TRBV7-2 and TRBJ2-5; TRBD2 aligns across 7 bases. This CDR3 comprises 14 residues. Germline V lookup: CDR1 SGHTA, CDR2 FQGNSA. V was pared by 2 bases and J by 7 bases, with 7 bases of the junction left unmatched. The CDR3 region has the DNA TGTGCCAGCAGCTTATTAAAAGGGGAGGGGACCCAGTACTTC. It codes for CASSLLKGEGTQYF. The full variable domain, its missing parts supplied by reference TRBV7-2 and TRBJ2-5, is GAGVSQSPSNKVTEKGKDVELRCDPISGHTALYWYRQSLGQGLEFLIYFQGNSAPDKSGLPSDRFSAERTGGSVSTLTIQRTQQEDSAVYLCASSLLKGEGTQYFGPGTRLLVL.

This clonotype has just a few counts. CDR3 loop: CASTISWGGNTIYF. The CDR3 nucleotides read TGTGCCAGCACTATCTCCTGGGGTGGAAACACCATATATTTT. The chain combines TRBV6-5 with TRBJ1-3; D remains ambiguous. This CDR3 contains 14 residues. The V gene lost 7 bases and the J gene lost 3 bases, with 13 bases spanning the gap. The germline V gene has CDR1 MNHEY and CDR2 SVGAGI.

The genes are TRBV25-1 and TRBJ1-2; D gene ambiguous. The V gene's germline CDR1 is MGHDK and CDR2 SYGVNS. Between the trimmed V and J ends, which lost 8 bases and 4 bases, there was a span of 14 bases. The CDR3 totals 13 residues. The CDR3 reads CASVGRRGYGYTF. As DNA, the CDR3 is TGTGCCAGCGTTGGGAGACGGGGCTATGGCTACACCTTC.

The CDR3 spells CASSLRTGGGEETQYF. The CDR3 DNA reads as TGTGCCAGCAGCTTACGCACCGGGGGAGGGGAAGAGACCCAGTACTTC. The gene calls are TRBV11-3 and TRBJ2-5; 7 bases are shared with TRBD2. This CDR3 spans 16 amino acids. Germline lookup yields CDR1 SGHNT and CDR2 YENEEA. The V segment lost 2 bases and the J segment 3 bases; nucleotides outside the gene matches: 9.

CDR3 region: CSARPKTAPDPDTQYF. The CDR3 nucleotides read TGCAGTGCTAGACCAAAGACAGCCCCCGACCCAGATACGCAGTATTTT. The chain combines TRBV20-1 with TRBJ2-3; D perhaps matches TRBD1 (5 bases). With 2 bases removed from V and 4 bases from J, the gap between germline ends came to 19 bases. The CDR3 covers 16 residues. CDR1 is DFQATT, CDR2 SNEGSKA, per germline (reference sequence).

The rearrangement links TRBV6-5 to TRBJ1-6; maybe TRBD1 (5 bases). The V end lost 2 bases, the J end lost 7 bases, and 15 bases lay between the germline ends. From germline, CDR1 is MNHEY and CDR2 SVGAGI. This CDR3 has 16 residues. CDR3 sequence: CASSYAFSRANSPLHF. In nucleotides, the CDR3 is TGTGCCAGCAGTTACGCCTTTTCCAGGGCGAATTCACCCCTCCACTTT.

The chain joins TRBV5-1 to TRBJ2-1; either TRBD1 or TRBD2 may fit D (7 bases each). The J call is in doubt because the DNA end fits TRBJ2-7 better. Germline CDR1 and CDR2: SGHRS and YFSETQ. The CDR3 covers 14 residues. The CDR3 DNA sequence: TGCGCCAGCAGCTTAGCGGGACAGCGCGACGAGCAGTACTTC. Amino acid sequence: CASSLAGQRDEQYF.

This clonotype was seen a few times. V and J are TRBV21-1 and TRBJ2-7; the tabulated D call, TRBD1, remains unverified against the DNA. TRBV21-1 is given as a pseudogene. The CDR3 has 16 residues. The CDR3 sequence is CASSKWGDRVAYEQYF. In DNA, the CDR3 is TGTGCCAGCAGCAAATGGGGGGACAGGGTCGCCTACGAGCAGTACTTC.

This clonotype was counted many times. The chain uses TRBV27 and TRBJ2-7; D may be TRBD1 (6 bases). V dropped 7 bases and J dropped 2 bases, with 15 bases sitting between them. Germline V gene sequence: CDR1 MNHEY, CDR2 SMNVEV (reference sequence). This CDR3 has 14 amino acids. CDR3 sequence reads: CASTRTATTYEQYF. The DNA for the CDR3 is TGTGCCAGCACTCGGACAGCGACTACCTACGAGCAGTACTTC.

In the case of this clonotype: This may be a read error, as it is one base from a much larger clone. J is TRBJ2-2 and V is TRBV7-2; the D gene could be TRBD1 or TRBD2 (6 bases each). The V and J ends lost 2 bases and 8 bases respectively, with 21 bases between them. Germline CDR1 is SGHTA and CDR2 is FQGNSA. The CDR3 runs 17 residues. The CDR3 bases are TGTGCCAGCAGCTTAATTCCACGGGGGCGCGTCGAGGGGGAGCTGTTTTTT. It yields the protein CASSLIPRGRVEGELFF.

This clonotype was seen a few times. The rearrangement uses TRBV20-1 and TRBJ2-5; D is possibly TRBD2 (5 bases). The V and J ends lost 3 bases and 2 bases respectively, with 25 bases between them. Germline V gene data show CDR1 as DFQATT and CDR2 as SNEGSKA (reference sequence). CDR3 length: 18 amino acids. CDR3 sequence: CSASGNGVRGGNQETQYF. The CDR3 DNA follows: TGCAGTGCTAGTGGTAATGGCGTCCGGGGTGGGAATCAAGAGACCCAGTACTTC.